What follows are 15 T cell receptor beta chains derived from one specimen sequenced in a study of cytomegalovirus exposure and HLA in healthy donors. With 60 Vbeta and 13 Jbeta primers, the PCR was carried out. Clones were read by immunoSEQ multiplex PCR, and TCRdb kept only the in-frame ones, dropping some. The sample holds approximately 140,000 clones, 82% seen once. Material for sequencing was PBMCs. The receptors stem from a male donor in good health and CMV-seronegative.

The CDR3 nucleotides read TGCGCCAGCAGCTCGCCGGGGGGGGAGACCCAGTACTTC. Its protein is CASSSPGGETQYF. J is TRBJ2-5 and V is TRBV5-1, with 8 nucleotides matching TRBD2. The CDR3 is 13 amino acids. With 3 bases clipped from V and 5 bases from J, the junction kept 3 bases outside the gene matches. Germline CDR1 is SGHRS and CDR2 is YFSETQ.

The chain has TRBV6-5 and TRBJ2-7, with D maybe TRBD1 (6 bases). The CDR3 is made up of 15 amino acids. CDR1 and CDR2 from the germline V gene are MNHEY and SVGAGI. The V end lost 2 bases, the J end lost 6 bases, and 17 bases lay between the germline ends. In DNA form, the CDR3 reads TGTGCCAGCAGTTACCAAACAGGGCCCCTCGGCGAGCAGTACTTC. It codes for CASSYQTGPLGEQYF.

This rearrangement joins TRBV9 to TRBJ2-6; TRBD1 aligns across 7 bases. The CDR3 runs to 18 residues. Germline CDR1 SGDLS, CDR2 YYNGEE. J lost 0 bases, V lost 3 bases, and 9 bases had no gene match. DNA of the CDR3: TGTGCCAGCAGCGAAGGGACAGCGGCAAGCTCTGGGGCCAACGTCCTGACTTTC. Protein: CASSEGTAASSGANVLTF. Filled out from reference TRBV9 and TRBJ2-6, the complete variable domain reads DSGVTQTPKHLITATGQRVTLRCSPRSGDLSVYWYQQSLDQGLQFLIQYYNGEERAKGNILERFSAQQFPDLHSELNLSSLELGDSALYFCASSEGTAASSGANVLTFGAGSRLTVL.

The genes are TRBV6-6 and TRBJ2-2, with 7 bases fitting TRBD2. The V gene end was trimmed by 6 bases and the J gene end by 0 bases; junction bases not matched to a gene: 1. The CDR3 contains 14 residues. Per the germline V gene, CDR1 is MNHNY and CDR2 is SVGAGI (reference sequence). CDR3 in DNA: TGTGCCAGCAGCCTAGCGGCGAACACCGGGGAGCTGTTTTTT. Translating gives CASSLAANTGELFF.

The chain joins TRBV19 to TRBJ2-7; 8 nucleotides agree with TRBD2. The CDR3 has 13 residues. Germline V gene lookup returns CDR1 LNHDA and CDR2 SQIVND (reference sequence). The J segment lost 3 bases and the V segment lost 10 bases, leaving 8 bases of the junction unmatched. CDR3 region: CATSGGLSYEQYF. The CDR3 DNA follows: TGTGCCACCTCGGGAGGGCTAAGCTACGAGCAGTACTTC. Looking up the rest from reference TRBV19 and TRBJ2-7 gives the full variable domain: DGGITQSPKYLFRKEGQNVTLSCEQNLNHDAMYWYRQDPGQGLRLIYYSQIVNDFQKGDIAEGYSVSREKKESFPLTVTSAQKNPTAFYLCATSGGLSYEQYFGPGTRLTVT.

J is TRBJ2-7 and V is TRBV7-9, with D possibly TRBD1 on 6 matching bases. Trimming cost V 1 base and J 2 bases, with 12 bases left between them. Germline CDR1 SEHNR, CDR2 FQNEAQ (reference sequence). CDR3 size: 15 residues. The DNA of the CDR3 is TGTGCCAGCAGCTTAGTCGCAGGGGCGGCCTACGAGCAGTACTTC. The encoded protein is CASSLVAGAAYEQYF.

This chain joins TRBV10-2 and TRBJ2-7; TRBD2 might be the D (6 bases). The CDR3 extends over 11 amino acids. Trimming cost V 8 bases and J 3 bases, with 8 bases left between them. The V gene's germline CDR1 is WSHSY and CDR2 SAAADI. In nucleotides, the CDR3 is TGCGCCAGCTTGGGGGGCTACGAGCAGTACTTC. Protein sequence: CASLGGYEQYF.

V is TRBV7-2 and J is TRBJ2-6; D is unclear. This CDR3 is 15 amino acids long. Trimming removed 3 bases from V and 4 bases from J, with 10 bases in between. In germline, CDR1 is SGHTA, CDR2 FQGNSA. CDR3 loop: CASSFDLRGANVLTF. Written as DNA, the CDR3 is TGTGCCAGCAGCTTTGACCTGCGGGGGGCCAACGTCCTGACTTTC.

This CDR3 reads CASSPSGYMPSYEQYF. CDR3 bases: TGTGCCAGCAGCCCCTCGGGTTATATGCCCTCCTACGAGCAGTACTTC. This chain joins TRBV7-2 and TRBJ2-7; D gene ambiguous. The CDR3 length is 16 residues. Germline V CDR1 and CDR2: SGHTA, FQGNSA. Trimming shortened V by 5 bases and J by 0 bases, and 17 bases separated the two germline ends.

The CDR3 is CASSQASGGNYEQYF. The CDR3 bases are TGCGCCAGCAGCCAAGCTTCCGGCGGAAACTACGAGCAGTACTTC. The V call is TRBV4-3, the J call TRBJ2-5; no definite D call. The J call is in doubt because the DNA end fits TRBJ2-7 better. CDR3 length: 15 residues. In germline, CDR1 is LGHNA, CDR2 YSLEER.

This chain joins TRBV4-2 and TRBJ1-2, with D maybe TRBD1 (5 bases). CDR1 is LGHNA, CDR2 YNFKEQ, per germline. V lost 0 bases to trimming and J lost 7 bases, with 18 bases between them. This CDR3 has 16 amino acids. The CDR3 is CASSQESGSGRGGYTF. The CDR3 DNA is TGTGCCAGCAGCCAAGAGTCAGGGTCAGGCCGCGGTGGCTACACCTTC.

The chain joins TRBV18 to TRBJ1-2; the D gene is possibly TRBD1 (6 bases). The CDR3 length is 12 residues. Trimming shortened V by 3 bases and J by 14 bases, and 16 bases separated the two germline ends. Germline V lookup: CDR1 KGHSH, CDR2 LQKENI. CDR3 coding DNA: TGTGCCAGCTCACCCCCGGGACAATCGTTAACCTTC. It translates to CASSPPGQSLTF.

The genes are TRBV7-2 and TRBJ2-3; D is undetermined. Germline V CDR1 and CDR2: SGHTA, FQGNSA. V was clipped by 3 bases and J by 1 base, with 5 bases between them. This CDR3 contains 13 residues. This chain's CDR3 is CASSFSGTDTQYF. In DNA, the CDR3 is TGTGCCAGCAGCTTTTCAGGCACAGATACGCAGTATTTT.

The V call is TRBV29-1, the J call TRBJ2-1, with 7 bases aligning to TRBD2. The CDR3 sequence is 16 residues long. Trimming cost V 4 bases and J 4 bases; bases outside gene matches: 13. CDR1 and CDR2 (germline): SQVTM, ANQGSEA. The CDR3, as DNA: TGCAGCGTTGTCGAGTCTAGCGGCCGAAGTTACAATGAGCAGTTCTTC. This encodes CSVVESSGRSYNEQFF.

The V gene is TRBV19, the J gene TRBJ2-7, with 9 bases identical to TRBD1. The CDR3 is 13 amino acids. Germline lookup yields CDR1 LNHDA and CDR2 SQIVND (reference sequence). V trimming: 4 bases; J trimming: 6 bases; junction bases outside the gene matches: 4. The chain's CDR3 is CASSSGTGFEQYF. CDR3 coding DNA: TGTGCCAGTAGTAGTGGGACAGGGTTCGAGCAGTACTTC.